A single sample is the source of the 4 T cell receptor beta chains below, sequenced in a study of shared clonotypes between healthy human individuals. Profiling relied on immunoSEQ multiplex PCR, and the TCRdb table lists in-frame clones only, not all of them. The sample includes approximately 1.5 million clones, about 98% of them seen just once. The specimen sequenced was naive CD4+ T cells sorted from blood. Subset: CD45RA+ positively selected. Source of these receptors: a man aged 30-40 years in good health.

DNA of the CDR3: TGCGCCAGCCGCACACTAGCGGGTAATGACAATGAGCAGTTCTTC. This encodes CASRTLAGNDNEQFF. The chain links TRBV5-1 to TRBJ2-1, with 9 bases matching TRBD2. This CDR3 spans 15 amino acids. Trimming at V came to 7 bases and at J to 5 bases, leaving 10 bases not matched to a gene. Germline lookup yields CDR1 SGHRS and CDR2 YFSETQ.

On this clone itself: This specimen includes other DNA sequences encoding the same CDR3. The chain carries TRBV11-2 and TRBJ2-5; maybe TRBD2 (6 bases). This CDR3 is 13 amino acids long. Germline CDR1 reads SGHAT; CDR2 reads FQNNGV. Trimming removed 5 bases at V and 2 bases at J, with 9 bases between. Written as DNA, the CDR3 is TGTGCCAGCAGCCCGGGGGTACAAGAGACCCAGTACTTC. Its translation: CASSPGVQETQYF.

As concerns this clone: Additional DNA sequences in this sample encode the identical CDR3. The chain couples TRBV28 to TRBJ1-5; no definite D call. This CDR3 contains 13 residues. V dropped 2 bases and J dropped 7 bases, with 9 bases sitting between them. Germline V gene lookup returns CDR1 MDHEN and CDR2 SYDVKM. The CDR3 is CASSLLGNQPQHF. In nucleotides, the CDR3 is TGTGCCAGCAGTTTACTGGGAAACCAGCCCCAGCATTTT.

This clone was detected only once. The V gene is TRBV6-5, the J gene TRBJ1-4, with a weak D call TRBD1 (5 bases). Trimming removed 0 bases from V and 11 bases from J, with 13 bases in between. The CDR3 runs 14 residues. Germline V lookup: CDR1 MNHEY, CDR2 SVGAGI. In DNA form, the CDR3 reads TGTGCCAGCAGTTACTCGGCCATGCAGGGCAAACTGTTTTTT. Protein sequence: CASSYSAMQGKLFF.